This T cell receptor beta chain was sequenced for a study of T-cell reconstitution after alpha-beta-depleted transplantation in children. V lost 6 bases and J lost 5; bases outside the gene matches: 12. CDR3 length: 14 amino acids. Germline V gene lookup returns CDR1 DFQATT and CDR2 SNEGSKA (reference sequence). Unique molecular identifiers were used to barcode this TCRbeta library. TCRdb re-analysed the PCR reads in MiXCR, keeping a single row per CDR3 protein. This sample carries roughly 500,000 distinct CDR3 sequences, about 33% of them seen once, and the ten largest clones take approximately 2.3%.

This sequence was found in a human donor who donated a stem cell graft to a child with aplastic anemia. The gene calls are TRBV20-1 and TRBJ1-2; 7 nucleotides align to TRBD1. This material consisted of PBMCs from the stem cell graft donor, taken from the stem cell graft. CDR3 sequence (DNA): TGCAGTGCGGCAGCGGGACAGTATGAGTATGGCTACACCTTC. This sequence encodes CSAAAGQYEYGYTF.